This T cell receptor beta chain appears in the sequencing data of a study of cytomegalovirus exposure and HLA in healthy donors. PCR primers comprised 60 Vbeta and 13 Jbeta primers. Method: immunoSEQ multiplex PCR; TCRdb's copy keeps in-frame clones and lacks some. This sample has roughly 80,000 clones, with roughly four fifths found just once. From germline, CDR1 is SGHAT and CDR2 FQNNGV. CDR3 length: 16 amino acids. J was trimmed by 5 bases and V by 4 bases; bases with no gene match: 12. The chain employs TRBV11-2 and TRBJ2-7, with TRBD2 identical over 9 bases. Sequenced input: PBMCs. This clonotype originated in a woman aged 25-40 years in good health and CMV-seronegative. The CDR3 protein is CASSWVGRAGGDEQYF. In DNA, the CDR3 is TGTGCCAGCAGCTGGGTGGGTCGAGCGGGAGGAGACGAGCAGTACTTC.